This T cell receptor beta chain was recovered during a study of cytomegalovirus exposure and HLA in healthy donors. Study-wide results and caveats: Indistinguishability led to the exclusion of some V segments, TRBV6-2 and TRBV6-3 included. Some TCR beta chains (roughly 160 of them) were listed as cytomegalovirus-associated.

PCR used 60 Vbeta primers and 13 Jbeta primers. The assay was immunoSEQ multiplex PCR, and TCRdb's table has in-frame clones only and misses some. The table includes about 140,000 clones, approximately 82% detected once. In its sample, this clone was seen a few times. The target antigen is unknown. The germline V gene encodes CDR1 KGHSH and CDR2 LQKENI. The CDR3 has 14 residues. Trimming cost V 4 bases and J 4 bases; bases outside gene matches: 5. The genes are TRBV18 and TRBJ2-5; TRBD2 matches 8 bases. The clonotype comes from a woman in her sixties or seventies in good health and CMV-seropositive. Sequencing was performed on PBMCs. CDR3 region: CASSRVGLAETQYF. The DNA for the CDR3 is TGTGCCAGCTCACGAGTAGGACTAGCAGAGACCCAGTACTTC.